One sample yielded the 31 T cell receptor beta chains listed below, sequenced in a study of T cells in Graves' hyperthyroidism and ophthalmopathy (dated by TCRdb to between 2019 and 2020). Receptor amplification or capture employed multiplex PCR. Instrument used: Illumina HiSeq 2000. The TCR beta CDR3 regions were amplified from the RNA transcripts. The TCR CDR3 was subjected to a first round of RT-PCR using the HTBI primer set and the Qiagen OneStep RT-PCR kit. TCRdb reanalyzed the raw reads on its own, using fastp at Q25 for trimming and MiXCR for clone calling, and kept in-frame beta chains. Records with the same CDR3 protein are collapsed into one entry carrying the most frequent genes and DNA. For this sample there are more than 650,000 distinct CDR3 sequences; approximately 15% appear just once. The ten largest clones add up to 10% to 13% of the sample. The source material was blood. These receptors were collected from a woman aged 18-29 years with Graves' hyperthyroidism.

In this sample, this clonotype turned up a few times. V and J are TRBV15 and TRBJ2-1; D remains unclear. V lost 0 bases and J lost 8, with 11 bases in between. This CDR3 region has 14 residues. CDR1 is LNHNV and CDR2 is YYDKDF in the germline V gene (reference sequence). The CDR3, as DNA: TGTGCCACCAGCAGAGATCGTGAGACATATGAGCAGTTCTTC. Translating it yields CATSRDRETYEQFF.

This clonotype was detected once. CDR3 loop: CASSRRQHTYNEQFF. As DNA, the CDR3 is TGTGCCAGCAGTCGACGGCAGCACACCTACAATGAGCAGTTCTTC. This chain uses TRBV6-1 with TRBJ2-1; D gene uncertain. Germline V gene sequence: CDR1 MNHNS, CDR2 SASEGT. This CDR3 spans 15 amino acids. The V end lost 5 bases, the J end lost 2 bases, and 13 bases lay between the germline ends.

Only a few counts were recorded for this clonotype. As DNA, the CDR3 is TGTGCCAGCAGTGAGGTGGGGGACACTGAAGCTTTCTTT. Protein product: CASSEVGDTEAFF. The V gene is TRBV6-1, the J gene TRBJ1-1, with TRBD1 as a possible D gene (5 bases). The CDR3 runs to 13 residues. Germline assignment: CDR1 MNHNS and CDR2 SASEGT. Trimming shortened V by 3 bases and J by 3 bases, and 8 bases separated the two germline ends.

This clonotype occurred a few times. The rearrangement links TRBV9 to TRBJ2-7; 9 bases line up with TRBD2. This CDR3 is built from 15 residues. Germline CDR1 is SGDLS and CDR2 is YYNGEE. Trimming took 0 bases from V and 1 from J; bases not matched to a gene: 2. CDR3 in DNA: TGTGCCAGCAGCGTAGCTAGCGGGACTTCCTACGAGCAGTACTTC. It yields the protein CASSVASGTSYEQYF.

This clonotype was observed at least ten times. The V and J genes are TRBV18 and TRBJ1-1; 7 bases align to TRBD1. Germline trimming cut 2 bases from V and 10 bases from J; bases unmatched to any gene: 4. CDR3 length: 12 residues. The germline V gene has CDR1 KGHSH and CDR2 LQKENI. Written as DNA, the CDR3 is TGTGCCAGCTCACCATCGGGACAGCGAGCTTTCTTT. Amino acid sequence: CASSPSGQRAFF.

This clonotype was recorded at least ten times. The chain is built from TRBV20-1 and TRBJ1-1, with D possibly TRBD1 on 6 matching bases. Trimming shortened V by 4 bases and J by 3 bases, and 18 bases separated the two germline ends. This CDR3 contains 15 residues. Germline CDR1 DFQATT, CDR2 SNEGSKA (reference sequence). The DNA of the CDR3 is TGCAGTGCTATCCCTAGGGCGGGGGGCTACACTGAAGCTTTCTTT. Translated: CSAIPRAGGYTEAFF.

This clonotype was detected many times. The V and J genes are TRBV12-3 or TRBV12-4 and TRBJ2-3; D gene uncertain. The CDR3 covers 14 residues. Trimming cost V 3 bases and J 4 bases, with 11 bases left between them. CDR3 sequence (DNA): TGTGCCAGCAGTTTTTCGGGTAGCCCAGATACGCAGTATTTT. Amino acid sequence: CASSFSGSPDTQYF.

The V gene is TRBV12-3 or TRBV12-4, the J gene TRBJ2-2; 10 bases are shared with TRBD2. This CDR3 comprises 16 residues. The trim removed 5 bases at V and 3 bases at J, leaving 6 bases unmatched. In DNA form, the CDR3 reads TGTGCCAGCAGTCCGTGGACTAGCGGTGACACCGGGGAGCTGTTTTTT. This gives the protein CASSPWTSGDTGELFF.

CDR3 sequence (DNA): TGTGCCAGCAGCCCCCCGGACGCCTACGAGCAGTACTTC. This translates into CASSPPDAYEQYF. The gene calls are TRBV9 and TRBJ2-7; no definite D call. CDR3 size: 13 residues. The V gene's germline CDR1 is SGDLS and CDR2 YYNGEE. V was trimmed by 4 bases and J by 2 bases, leaving 10 bases between them.

This clonotype was found many times. CDR3 DNA sequence: TGCGCCAGCAGCTTGTCGGGAGCTCCCGCCTACGAGCAGTACTTC. Translated: CASSLSGAPAYEQYF. The genes are TRBV5-1 and TRBJ2-7; a weak D match, TRBD2 (6 bases). V gave up 1 base and J gave up 2 bases, with 13 bases separating them. Germline lookup yields CDR1 SGHRS and CDR2 YFSETQ. There are 15 residues in the CDR3.

This clonotype has a handful of counts. The rearrangement joins TRBV7-9 to TRBJ1-1, with 8 positions matching TRBD1. The CDR3 is 13 amino acids. Germline V CDR1 and CDR2: SEHNR, FQNEAQ (reference sequence). The V segment lost 3 bases and the J segment 6 bases; nucleotides outside the gene matches: 3. CDR3 DNA sequence: TGTGCCAGCAGCTTGGACAGGGTGGCTGAAGCTTTCTTT. This sequence encodes CASSLDRVAEAFF.

This clonotype was counted at least ten times. J is TRBJ2-3 and V is TRBV20-1; D gene ambiguous. The CDR3 sequence is 15 residues long. Germline values: CDR1 DFQATT, CDR2 SNEGSKA (reference sequence). Trimming left V 6 bases short and J 0 bases short, with 16 bases between. CDR3 nucleotides: TGCAGTGCCCAGTCTAGGAGTGCTAGCACAGATACGCAGTATTTT. Its protein product is CSAQSRSASTDTQYF.

Concerning this clonotype: A read error is possible here, since a much larger clone lies one base away. This chain's CDR3 is CSVAGGLAGSNEQFF. As DNA, the CDR3 is TGCAGCGTTGCTGGGGGACTAGCGGGATCGAACGAGCAGTTCTTC. The chain combines TRBV29-1 with TRBJ2-1; TRBD2 aligns across 13 bases. This CDR3 spans 15 amino acids. Germline V gene lookup returns CDR1 SQVTM and CDR2 ANQGSEA. Trimming removed 4 bases from V and 10 bases from J; junction bases left unmatched: 10.

This clonotype was observed many times. The chain carries TRBV4-2 and TRBJ1-2; D remains unclear. Trimming took 3 bases from V and 2 from J, leaving 13 bases between them. The CDR3 extends over 15 amino acids. The germline gives CDR1 LGHNA, CDR2 YNFKEQ. In DNA form, the CDR3 reads TGTGCCAGCAGCCAGGAAAGCTCTAGGAACTATGGCTACACCTTC. Translation: CASSQESSRNYGYTF.

The chain links TRBV10-1 to TRBJ2-1, with TRBD2 matching over 12 bases. Germline CDR1 WNHNN, CDR2 SYGVQD (reference sequence). The CDR3 sequence is 16 residues long. The ends lost 3 bases at V and 11 bases at J; junction bases unmatched: 11. CDR3 sequence reads: CASSEARTSGNFKQFF. The CDR3 DNA reads as TGCGCCAGCAGTGAAGCGCGGACTAGCGGGAATTTTAAGCAGTTCTTC.

This clonotype came up many times. The V call is TRBV6-5, the J call TRBJ1-5; D is perhaps TRBD1 (5 bases). CDR3 size: 15 residues. From germline, CDR1 is MNHEY and CDR2 SVGAGI. V was shortened by 5 bases and J by 5 bases, with 16 bases between the two germline ends. CDR3 amino acids: CASSGMQGRDQPQHF. The CDR3 nucleotides are TGTGCCAGCAGTGGTATGCAGGGAAGGGATCAGCCCCAGCATTTT.

The sample holds many counts of this clonotype. The chain carries TRBV20-1 and TRBJ2-1; 13 positions match TRBD2. The V and J ends lost 6 bases and 10 bases, in that order; junction bases with no gene match: 9. This CDR3 is 14 amino acids long. The germline V gene has CDR1 DFQATT and CDR2 SNEGSKA (reference sequence). CDR3 residues: CSARLAGGPLEQFF. In nucleotides, the CDR3 is TGCAGTGCGAGACTAGCGGGAGGCCCTTTAGAGCAGTTCTTC.

This clonotype was recorded at least ten times. The chain carries TRBV9 and TRBJ2-1; unclear D gene. V lost 0 bases, J lost 6 bases, and 16 bases lay in between. This CDR3 is built from 16 residues. Germline V gene lookup returns CDR1 SGDLS and CDR2 YYNGEE. CDR3 region: CASSVAIEGFVNEQFF. CDR3 coding DNA: TGTGCCAGCAGCGTAGCGATAGAAGGATTCGTCAATGAGCAGTTCTTC.

The chain couples TRBV12-3 or TRBV12-4 to TRBJ2-7, with D maybe TRBD2 (6 bases). The CDR3 sequence is 15 residues long. Trimming took off 6 bases at V and 3 bases at J, with 18 bases between the two ends. The CDR3 coding sequence is TGTGCCAGCAGAGTTGGACTGACGGGGGACTACGAGCAGTACTTC. It is translated as CASRVGLTGDYEQYF.

This clonotype has a handful of counts. This sequence joins TRBV29-1 and TRBJ2-2, with D hard to call. V was pared by 6 bases and J by 3 bases, with 5 bases between. CDR1 and CDR2 (germline): SQVTM, ANQGSEA. There are 11 residues in the CDR3. CDR3 DNA: TGCAGCGTGGACCACACCGGGGAGCTGTTTTTT. Amino acid sequence: CSVDHTGELFF.

This clonotype was counted many times. The chain recombines TRBV7-9 with TRBJ2-1; TRBD2 might be the D (5 bases). Per the germline V gene, CDR1 is SEHNR and CDR2 is FQNEAQ (reference sequence). V was pared by 3 bases and J by 5 bases, with 11 bases between. The CDR3 sequence is 14 residues long. The CDR3 DNA reads as TGTGCCAGCAGCTTCACGGGGTCCCACAATGAGCAGTTCTTC. Amino acid sequence: CASSFTGSHNEQFF. Full variable domain (outside the CDR3, taken from reference TRBV7-9 and TRBJ2-1): DTGVSQNPRHKITKRGQNVTFRCDPISEHNRLYWYRQTLGQGPEFLTYFQNEAQLEKSRLLSDRFSAERPKGSFSTLEIQRTEQGDSAMYLCASSFTGSHNEQFFGPGTRLTVL.

This clonotype was detected many times. The V and J genes are TRBV7-2 and TRBJ2-4; D is unresolved. This CDR3 has 15 residues. The germline V gene encodes CDR1 SGHTA and CDR2 FQGNSA. V was shortened by 1 base and J by 2 bases, with 9 bases between the two germline ends. The CDR3 sequence is CASSLGAFSKNIQYF. The CDR3 DNA sequence: TGTGCCAGCAGCTTAGGGGCCTTCTCCAAAAACATTCAGTACTTC.

This clonotype was seen more than once but under ten times. This chain uses TRBV29-1 with TRBJ2-3; D might be TRBD1 (5 bases). Germline V gives CDR1 SQVTM, CDR2 ANQGSEA. The CDR3 sequence is 12 residues long. The V end lost 5 bases, the J end lost 7 bases, and 13 bases lay between the germline ends. The CDR3, as DNA: TGCAGCGTTTATTCAGGGTCACATACGCAGTATTTT. Translation gives CSVYSGSHTQYF.

The table lists this clonotype with many counts. The J gene is TRBJ2-1, the V gene TRBV6-2 or TRBV6-3, with D possibly being TRBD1 or TRBD2 (5 bases each). The germline V and J ends were trimmed by 7 bases and 6 bases, with 22 bases remaining between them. CDR1 and CDR2 (germline): MNHEY, SVGEGT. The CDR3 runs 16 residues. The CDR3 DNA reads TGTGCCAGCACCTTAGAATTCGGGGCTTATTTCAATGAGCAGTTCTTC. Translated: CASTLEFGAYFNEQFF.

The chain employs TRBV7-9 and TRBJ1-1; TRBD1 matches at 8 bases. The germline CDR1 and CDR2 sequences are SEHNR and FQNEAQ (reference sequence). The junction had 9 bases not matched to a gene; V was cut back by 6 bases and J by 3 bases. This CDR3 comprises 15 residues. DNA for the CDR3: TGTGCCAGCAGTCCAAGGACAGGGCAATACACTGAAGCTTTCTTT. Residues: CASSPRTGQYTEAFF.

The chain joins TRBV9 to TRBJ2-5; TRBD1 matches 9 bases. CDR1 and CDR2 (germline): SGDLS, YYNGEE. Trimming at V came to 4 bases and at J to 5 bases, leaving 12 bases not matched to a gene. This CDR3 has 16 residues. CDR3 amino acids: CASSLQGASVLETQYF. The CDR3 DNA is TGTGCCAGCAGCCTACAGGGGGCGTCCGTGTTGGAGACCCAGTACTTC.

This clonotype was detected only a few times. V usage is TRBV6-2 or TRBV6-3 and J usage is TRBJ2-6; 8 nucleotides agree with TRBD1. This CDR3 spans 14 amino acids. The germline V gene has CDR1 MNHEY and CDR2 SVGEGT. V trimming: 10 bases; J trimming: 4 bases; junction bases outside the gene matches: 6. The CDR3 sequence is CAIGDRSGANVLTF. CDR3 coding DNA: TGTGCCATCGGGGACAGGTCCGGGGCCAACGTCCTGACTTTC.

This clonotype was counted ten times or more. CDR3 amino acids: CAWKSGNQPQHF. CDR3 DNA: TGTGCCTGGAAATCTGGCAATCAGCCCCAGCATTTT. V and J are TRBV30 and TRBJ1-5; unclear D gene. V lost 4 bases, J lost 2 bases, and 6 bases lay in between. The V gene's germline CDR1 is GTSNPN and CDR2 SVGIG (reference sequence). The length of the CDR3 is 12 residues.

This clonotype was recorded at least ten times. The DNA for the CDR3 is TGTGCCAGCAGTGAAGGGACAGGCCTCTATGGCTACACCTTC. It specifies CASSEGTGLYGYTF. This chain joins TRBV6-1 and TRBJ1-2, with TRBD1 matching over 7 bases. Trimming removed 1 base from V and 4 bases from J; junction bases left unmatched: 3. Per germline, CDR1 MNHNS and CDR2 SASEGT. This CDR3 comprises 14 residues.

This clonotype was counted between two and nine times. The genes are TRBV29-1 and TRBJ2-1; 7 bases are a match to TRBD2. CDR3 length: 14 residues. Losses at the gene ends were 8 bases for V and 8 bases for J; bases not matched to a gene: 15. CDR1 is SQVTM and CDR2 is ANQGSEA in the germline V gene. The CDR3 DNA sequence: TGCAGCCCGAGGGGCGGGAGAAAGGGCGATGAGCAGTTCTTC. Translation gives CSPRGGRKGDEQFF.

The genes are TRBV28 and TRBJ2-1; D remains unclear. Germline-derived CDR1 and CDR2 are MDHEN and SYDVKM. V shed 10 bases and J shed 7 bases, with 14 bases lying between them. The CDR3 runs 12 residues. CDR3 sequence reads: CATRRRRNEQFF. CDR3 DNA: TGTGCCACCAGAAGACGTAGGAATGAGCAGTTCTTC.